Listed below are T cell receptor beta chains from one sample, sequenced in a study of T cells in localized non-small cell lung cancer. Assay: immunoSEQ multiplex PCR; the TCRdb copy retains only in-frame clones and omits some. Here the sample spans around 20,000 clones, roughly nine tenths being singletons. The source was peripheral blood, collected before any cancer treatment. The source is a woman between 35 and 75 years old with stage I lung adenocarcinoma. Both conserved end residues are part of each CDR3. D genes are given only for firm matches. Clone size is given for some rows only: seen once, a few or many times, or a class if the clone is expanded.

j_call: TRBJ1-2; v_call: TRBV27; clone_size: .; d_call: .; cdr3_nt: TGTGCCAGCAGCCCGGCAGGACCTCGGGGGGGCTACACCTTC; cdr3_aa: CASSPAGPRGGYTF
j_call: TRBJ1-1; v_call: TRBV10-3; clone_size: .; d_call: TRBD1; cdr3_nt: TGTGCCATCAGTGAAGGGACAGGGGCCACTGAAGCTTTCTTT; cdr3_aa: CAISEGTGATEAFF
j_call: TRBJ2-3; v_call: TRBV9; clone_size: .; d_call: TRBD2; cdr3_nt: TGTGCCAGCAGGAGCGGGGTGAGCACAGATACGCAGTATTTT; cdr3_aa: CASRSGVSTDTQYF
j_call: TRBJ1-4; v_call: TRBV7-9; clone_size: .; d_call: .; cdr3_nt: TGTGCCAGCAACCTCGGAGGCGTTGGTGAAAAACTGTTTTTT; cdr3_aa: CASNLGGVGEKLFF
j_call: TRBJ2-1; v_call: TRBV30; clone_size: .; d_call: .; cdr3_nt: TGTGCCTGGAGTGGGGCCAACGGCGATGAGCAGTTCTTC; cdr3_aa: CAWSGANGDEQFF
j_call: TRBJ2-1; v_call: TRBV4-2; clone_size: .; d_call: .; cdr3_nt: TGTGCCAGCAGCCAAGATTTGGTTAGCGGCCTTTCTTACTCCTACAATGAGCAGTTCTTC; cdr3_aa: CASSQDLVSGLSYSYNEQFF
j_call: TRBJ2-2; v_call: TRBV5-1; clone_size: .; d_call: .; cdr3_nt: TGCGCCAGCAGCTCTAGACAGGAGGGAACCGGGGAGCTGTTTTTT; cdr3_aa: CASSSRQEGTGELFF
j_call: TRBJ2-7; v_call: TRBV27; clone_size: few; d_call: .; cdr3_nt: TGTGCCAGCAGCCCTACCCAGACAGGCTTCTCCTACGAGCAGTACTTC; cdr3_aa: CASSPTQTGFSYEQYF
j_call: TRBJ1-2; v_call: TRBV6-1; clone_size: .; d_call: TRBD1; cdr3_nt: TGTGCCAGCAGTGAAGCGCGGCAGGGGGAGGGCTACACCTTC; cdr3_aa: CASSEARQGEGYTF
j_call: TRBJ2-3; v_call: TRBV4-3; clone_size: .; d_call: TRBD1; cdr3_nt: TGCGCCAGCAGCAGTGGGACAGGGCGGGAAGCGCAGTATTTT; cdr3_aa: CASSSGTGREAQYF
j_call: TRBJ1-2; v_call: TRBV11-1; clone_size: .; d_call: .; cdr3_nt: TGTGCCAGCAGCCGAGAGGGGGGACGAGGCTACACCTTC; cdr3_aa: CASSREGGRGYTF
j_call: TRBJ2-2; v_call: TRBV5-4; clone_size: .; d_call: .; cdr3_nt: TGTGCCAGCAGCTTGGGCCGGGGACAGAACACCGGGGAGCTGTTTTTT; cdr3_aa: CASSLGRGQNTGELFF
j_call: TRBJ2-6; v_call: TRBV5-1; clone_size: .; d_call: .; cdr3_nt: TGCGCCAGCTCGGAAGGGCGAGAGGCCAACGTCCTGACTTTC; cdr3_aa: CASSEGREANVLTF
j_call: TRBJ2-5; v_call: TRBV27; clone_size: .; d_call: TRBD1; cdr3_nt: TGTGCCAGCAGCCCCGGGACAGGGGACGGGACCCAGTACTTC; cdr3_aa: CASSPGTGDGTQYF
j_call: TRBJ2-1; v_call: TRBV7-2; clone_size: .; d_call: .; cdr3_nt: TGTGCCAGCAGCTTGGGTCTAGGGATGTACAATGAGCAGTTCTTC; cdr3_aa: CASSLGLGMYNEQFF
j_call: TRBJ1-4; v_call: TRBV7-9; clone_size: once; d_call: .; cdr3_nt: TGTGCCAGCAGCCCAAGGGGTGGTGTAGGGGAGCAGGAAAAACTGTTTTTT; cdr3_aa: CASSPRGGVGEQEKLFF
j_call: TRBJ1-1; v_call: TRBV4-3; clone_size: .; d_call: .; cdr3_nt: TGCGCCAGCAGCCGATTGGCCTCAGGGAACACTGAAGCTTTCTTT; cdr3_aa: CASSRLASGNTEAFF
j_call: TRBJ1-2; v_call: TRBV5-4; clone_size: .; d_call: TRBD1; cdr3_nt: TGTGCCAGCAGCTACAGGGGACTTGCTGAATCCGGCTACACCTTC; cdr3_aa: CASSYRGLAESGYTF
j_call: TRBJ2-5; v_call: TRBV5-1; clone_size: .; d_call: TRBD1; cdr3_nt: TGCGCCAGCAGCTCCGGGACAGCCCAAGAGACCCAGTACTTC; cdr3_aa: CASSSGTAQETQYF
j_call: TRBJ1-1; v_call: TRBV7-9; clone_size: .; d_call: .; cdr3_nt: TGTGCCAGCAGCCGGGACGGGAACACTGAAGCTTTCTTT; cdr3_aa: CASSRDGNTEAFF
j_call: TRBJ2-2; v_call: TRBV27; clone_size: .; d_call: .; cdr3_nt: TGTGCCAGCACCCCTACCCCCGGGGTAGGGCCCGGGGAGCTGTTTTTT; cdr3_aa: CASTPTPGVGPGELFF
j_call: TRBJ2-1; v_call: TRBV2; clone_size: .; d_call: .; cdr3_nt: TGTGCCAGCTGGTTTAACGGGGAGCAGTTCTTC; cdr3_aa: CASWFNGEQFF
j_call: TRBJ1-1; v_call: TRBV5-1; clone_size: .; d_call: .; cdr3_nt: TGCGCCAGCAGCCTAGACACTGAAGCTTTCTTT; cdr3_aa: CASSLDTEAFF
j_call: TRBJ2-7; v_call: TRBV14; clone_size: .; d_call: .; cdr3_nt: TGTGCCAGCAGCCAAGATGGGCGGGAACTCTACGAGCAGTACTTC; cdr3_aa: CASSQDGRELYEQYF
j_call: TRBJ2-1; v_call: TRBV5-1; clone_size: once; d_call: .; cdr3_nt: TGCGCCAGCAGGGTCGCAGAGCAGGGGGGGTATGAGCAGTTCTTC; cdr3_aa: CASRVAEQGGYEQFF
j_call: TRBJ2-7; v_call: TRBV20-1; clone_size: .; d_call: .; cdr3_nt: TGCAGTGCTAGAGATGGGCGAGGGCAGTACTTC; cdr3_aa: CSARDGRGQYF
j_call: TRBJ2-1; v_call: TRBV6-1; clone_size: .; d_call: TRBD2; cdr3_nt: TGTGCCAGCAGTGACGACGGGACTAGCGGGGGTAATGAGCAGTTCTTC; cdr3_aa: CASSDDGTSGGNEQFF
j_call: TRBJ1-1; v_call: TRBV5-1; clone_size: .; d_call: TRBD1; cdr3_nt: TGCGCCAGCAGCTGGACAGGGTCGGACGAAGCTTTCTTT; cdr3_aa: CASSWTGSDEAFF
j_call: TRBJ1-5; v_call: TRBV6-1; clone_size: .; d_call: .; cdr3_nt: TGTGCCAGCAGTGAACTGGCGGGATGGGGCAATCAGCCCCAGCATTTT; cdr3_aa: CASSELAGWGNQPQHF
j_call: TRBJ2-1; v_call: TRBV6-4; clone_size: .; d_call: TRBD2; cdr3_nt: TGTGCCAGCAGTGCTAGCGGGGCCTACAATGAGCAGTTCTTC; cdr3_aa: CASSASGAYNEQFF
j_call: TRBJ2-1; v_call: TRBV9; clone_size: .; d_call: TRBD1; cdr3_nt: TGTGCCAGCAGCGTTAGCTTGCCGGGACAGGGGGCCCACAATGAGCAGTTCTTC; cdr3_aa: CASSVSLPGQGAHNEQFF
j_call: TRBJ1-3; v_call: TRBV14; clone_size: .; d_call: .; cdr3_nt: TGTGCCAGCAGCCAAGATCACGACAGGTTCTCTGGAAACACCATATATTTT; cdr3_aa: CASSQDHDRFSGNTIYF
j_call: TRBJ1-4; v_call: TRBV9; clone_size: once; d_call: .; cdr3_nt: TGTGCCAGCAGGCGAGACGAGAATGAAAAACTGTTTTTT; cdr3_aa: CASRRDENEKLFF
j_call: TRBJ1-5; v_call: TRBV6-5; clone_size: few; d_call: .; cdr3_nt: TGTGCCAGCAGTTACTCGGCAGGGGAACAGCCCCAGCATTTT; cdr3_aa: CASSYSAGEQPQHF
j_call: TRBJ1-3; v_call: TRBV4-2; clone_size: .; d_call: .; cdr3_nt: TGTGCCAGCAGCCAAGATATAGGGACTGGAAACACCATATATTTT; cdr3_aa: CASSQDIGTGNTIYF
j_call: TRBJ2-7; v_call: TRBV19; clone_size: .; d_call: TRBD2; cdr3_nt: TGTGCCAGTAGTCGACCCGGGACTAGCCTTGACGAGCAGTACTTC; cdr3_aa: CASSRPGTSLDEQYF
j_call: TRBJ1-6; v_call: TRBV2; clone_size: .; d_call: .; cdr3_nt: TGTGCCAGCAGCCGAGGGGATTCACCCCTCCACTTT; cdr3_aa: CASSRGDSPLHF
j_call: TRBJ1-5; v_call: TRBV11-1; clone_size: few; d_call: .; cdr3_nt: TGTGCCAGCAGCCCGGGGCCCGGTCAGCCCCAGCATTTT; cdr3_aa: CASSPGPGQPQHF
j_call: TRBJ2-1; v_call: TRBV19; clone_size: .; d_call: .; cdr3_nt: TGTGCCAGTAGTTTGTGGGCAGGGTCCAGCTCCTACAATGAGCAGTTCTTC; cdr3_aa: CASSLWAGSSSYNEQFF
j_call: TRBJ1-1; v_call: TRBV25-1; clone_size: .; d_call: .; cdr3_nt: TGTGCCAGCAGTGATAAACCGACAGGCGACTCCAGAAACACTGAAGCTTTCTTT; cdr3_aa: CASSDKPTGDSRNTEAFF